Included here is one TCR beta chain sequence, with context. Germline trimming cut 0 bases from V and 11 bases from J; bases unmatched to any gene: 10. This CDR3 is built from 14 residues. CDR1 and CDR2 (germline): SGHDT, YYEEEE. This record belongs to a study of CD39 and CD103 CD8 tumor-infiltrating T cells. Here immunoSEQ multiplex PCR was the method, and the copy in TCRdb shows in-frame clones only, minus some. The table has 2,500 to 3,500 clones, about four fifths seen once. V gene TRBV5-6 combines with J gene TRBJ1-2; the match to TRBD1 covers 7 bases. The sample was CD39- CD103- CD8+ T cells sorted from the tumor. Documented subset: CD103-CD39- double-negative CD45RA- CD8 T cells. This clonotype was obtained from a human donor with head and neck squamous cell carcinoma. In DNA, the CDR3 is TGTGCCAGCAGCTTGGGGGACAGTTGGGACACATACACCTTC. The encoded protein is CASSLGDSWDTYTF.